These T cell receptor beta chains were read from a single sample in a study of blood T cells in healthy people across ages. MiXCR, run by TCRdb on the 5' RACE reads, gives a single entry per CDR3 protein. The sample carries 2 million or so distinct CDR3 sequences, around half recorded once. Sample: blood. All receptors come from a middle-aged woman in good health. Each CDR3 is given with its conserved first and last residue. Fields, in order: J gene, D gene, V gene, clone size, CDR3 protein, CDR3 DNA. The D gene is left open where the match is weak. Some rows have no size entry. The others give once, few or many, or a class for an expanded clone.

>TRBJ2-7|TRBD1|TRBV6-2/TRBV6-3|once
CASSTRDRGLDEQYF
TGTGCCAGCAGTACGCGGGACAGGGGGCTGGACGAGCAGTACTTC
>TRBJ1-4|-|TRBV5-1|few
CASSLTGFSNEKLFF
TGCGCCAGCAGCTTGACAGGGTTTTCTAATGAAAAACTGTTTTTT
>TRBJ2-1|TRBD1|TRBV25-1|-
CASSLGDRGFDEQFF
TGTGCCAGCAGTTTAGGGGACAGGGGATTCGATGAGCAGTTCTTC
>TRBJ2-7|-|TRBV4-3|-
CASSQDSRTYEQYF
TGCGCCAGCAGCCAAGATTCCCGAACCTACGAGCAGTACTTC
>TRBJ2-3|-|TRBV4-2|-
CASSLMGRSGTDTQYF
TGTGCCAGCAGCCTGATGGGGCGCTCAGGCACAGATACGCAGTATTTT
>TRBJ1-4|-|TRBV29-1|-
CSARGTSNEKLFF
TGCAGCGCGAGGGGGACTTCTAATGAAAAACTGTTTTTT
>TRBJ2-3|TRBD1|TRBV6-1|-
CASSKRQGLGTTDTQYF
TGTGCCAGCAGTAAACGACAGGGGTTGGGTACGACAGATACGCAGTATTTT
>TRBJ2-1|-|TRBV12-3/TRBV12-4|few
CASRPQGFSRNEQFF
TGTGCCAGCAGGCCACAGGGCTTTAGTAGGAATGAGCAGTTCTTC
>TRBJ1-4|TRBD1|TRBV27|-
CASSPGQPHEKLFF
TGTGCCAGCAGTCCGGGACAGCCGCATGAAAAACTGTTTTTT
>TRBJ1-1|-|TRBV3-1|-
CASSQTDGDTEAFF
TGTGCCAGCAGCCAGACGGACGGAGACACTGAAGCTTTCTTT
>TRBJ2-1|-|TRBV25-1|-
CASSEYGVGGTYYNEQFF
TGTGCCAGCAGTGAATATGGGGTCGGGGGGACATACTACAATGAGCAGTTCTTC
>TRBJ1-6|TRBD1|TRBV19|-
CASSIPGQGAANSPLHF
TGTGCCAGTAGTATTCCGGGACAGGGGGCCGCTAATTCACCCCTCCACTTT
>TRBJ2-1|-|TRBV19|-
CASSIEGTAAAKEQFF
TGTGCCAGTAGTATAGAAGGGACTGCGGCGGCCAAAGAGCAGTTCTTC
>TRBJ2-3|TRBD2|TRBV15|few
CATSSLGGGTDTQYF
TGTGCCACCAGCAGCCTTGGGGGGGGCACAGATACGCAGTATTTT
>TRBJ2-7|TRBD2|TRBV20-1|-
CSASRLAGGIYNEQYF
TGCAGTGCTAGCCGACTAGCGGGGGGTATCTACAATGAGCAGTACTTC
>TRBJ2-7|-|TRBV20-1|few
CSAVDGEQYF
TGCAGTGCAGTGGACGGCGAGCAGTACTTC
>TRBJ2-1|TRBD2|TRBV20-1|few
CSARAPLAASPNEQFF
TGCAGTGCTAGAGCTCCCCTAGCGGCTTCCCCCAATGAGCAGTTCTTC
>TRBJ2-4|TRBD2|TRBV20-1|few
CSALAGPNIQYF
TGCAGTGCTCTAGCGGGACCAAACATTCAGTACTTC
>TRBJ1-2|TRBD1|TRBV12-3/TRBV12-4|-
CASTPPGQANYGYTF
TGTGCCAGCACCCCTCCGGGACAGGCTAACTATGGCTACACCTTC
>TRBJ1-5|TRBD1|TRBV4-1|-
CASSSRYRGESNQPQHF
TGCGCCAGCAGCAGCCGATACAGGGGAGAGAGCAATCAGCCCCAGCATTTT
>TRBJ2-1|-|TRBV6-1|once
CASSSLGQGDNEQFF
TGTGCCAGCAGCTCCCTCGGACAAGGGGACAATGAGCAGTTCTTC
>TRBJ2-5|TRBD2|TRBV7-8|-
CASSFLTGTSGVDEQYF
TGTGCCAGCAGCTTCTTGACCGGGACTAGCGGGGTAGATGAGCAGTACTTC
>TRBJ2-1|-|TRBV4-2|-
CASSPPRLGPNEQFF
TGTGCCAGCAGCCCCCCGCGACTAGGACCCAATGAGCAGTTCTTC
>TRBJ1-5|-|TRBV6-1|-
CASTGSWDRLGNQPQHF
TGTGCCAGCACCGGGTCTTGGGATCGATTAGGAAATCAGCCCCAGCATTTT
>TRBJ2-7|-|TRBV5-1|-
CASSLIDRNLYEQYF
TGCGCCAGCAGCTTGATTGATCGGAACCTCTACGAGCAGTACTTC
>TRBJ1-1|-|TRBV15|once
CATSRDAAGTGSEAFF
TGTGCCACCAGTCGGGATGCAGCGGGGACGGGGTCTGAAGCTTTCTTT
>TRBJ2-3|-|TRBV5-1|few
CASSIHTDTQYF
TGCGCCAGCAGCATCCACACAGATACGCAGTATTTT